A selection of T cell receptor beta chains follows, all from one sample in a study of a mutant IDH1 vaccine in newly diagnosed glioma. Their antigens remain unidentified. TCRdb's copy holds only in-frame clones and misses some; the assay was immunoSEQ multiplex PCR. The table includes around 51,000 clones, 78% detected once. The sequencing used PBMCs, collected from a glioma patient whose treatment included an IDH1 peptide vaccine. The receptors come from a woman between 35 and 50 years old with glioma. Both conserved end residues are part of each CDR3. The D gene is left open where the match is weak. The size entry is marked missing in some rows and otherwise reads once, few, many or a size class.

D gene: NA; V gene: TRBV6-1; clone size: NA; J gene: TRBJ1-2; CDR3 protein: CASSAEPTSAGYTF; CDR3 DNA: TGTGCCAGCAGTGCCGAACCTACCTCCGCGGGCTACACCTTC
D gene: NA; V gene: TRBV11-2; clone size: NA; J gene: TRBJ1-1; CDR3 protein: CASSLSGGEAFF; CDR3 DNA: TGTGCCAGCAGCTTATCCGGCGGGGAGGCTTTCTTT
D gene: NA; V gene: TRBV6-5; clone size: NA; J gene: TRBJ1-4; CDR3 protein: CASSYLTGRRHEKLFF; CDR3 DNA: TGTGCCAGCAGTTACTTAACAGGGCGGAGGCATGAAAAACTGTTTTTT
D gene: NA; V gene: TRBV30; clone size: once; J gene: TRBJ2-1; CDR3 protein: CAWSFRNEQFF; CDR3 DNA: TGTGCCTGGAGTTTTCGCAATGAGCAGTTCTTC
D gene: NA; V gene: TRBV6-1; clone size: NA; J gene: TRBJ1-5; CDR3 protein: CASSHDSRSRPQHF; CDR3 DNA: TGTGCCAGCAGCCATGACAGTCGGTCGCGGCCCCAGCATTTT
D gene: NA; V gene: TRBV10-3; clone size: NA; J gene: TRBJ2-5; CDR3 protein: CAISAHAGGNGETQYF; CDR3 DNA: TGTGCCATCAGTGCCCATGCCGGAGGGAACGGAGAGACCCAGTACTTC
D gene: NA; V gene: TRBV14; clone size: NA; J gene: TRBJ2-1; CDR3 protein: CASSQEMEHNEQFF; CDR3 DNA: TGTGCCAGCAGCCAAGAGATGGAACACAATGAGCAGTTCTTC
D gene: NA; V gene: TRBV5-1; clone size: NA; J gene: TRBJ2-2; CDR3 protein: CASSLKVGGTGELFF; CDR3 DNA: TGCGCCAGCAGCTTAAAGGTTGGAGGAACCGGGGAGCTGTTTTTT
D gene: NA; V gene: TRBV5-4; clone size: NA; J gene: TRBJ2-3; CDR3 protein: CASSWLSTDTQYF; CDR3 DNA: TGTGCCAGCAGCTGGTTGTCGACAGATACGCAGTATTTT
D gene: NA; V gene: TRBV11-2; clone size: once; J gene: TRBJ2-3; CDR3 protein: CASSLHGLTDTQYF; CDR3 DNA: TGTGCCAGCAGCTTACACGGACTGACAGATACGCAGTATTTT
D gene: NA; V gene: TRBV10-1; clone size: NA; J gene: TRBJ1-3; CDR3 protein: CASSPQSYPGNTIYF; CDR3 DNA: TGCGCCAGCAGTCCGCAGTCTTATCCTGGAAACACCATATATTTT
D gene: NA; V gene: TRBV27; clone size: NA; J gene: TRBJ2-7; CDR3 protein: CASSPSDRSYEQYF; CDR3 DNA: TGTGCCAGCAGTCCGTCGGACAGATCCTACGAGCAGTACTTC
D gene: NA; V gene: TRBV13; clone size: few; J gene: TRBJ1-2; CDR3 protein: CASSFRGRVGYTF; CDR3 DNA: TGTGCCAGCAGCTTCAGGGGAAGAGTCGGCTACACCTTC
D gene: TRBD2; V gene: TRBV9; clone size: NA; J gene: TRBJ2-7; CDR3 protein: CASSSGGTPYEQYF; CDR3 DNA: TGTGCCAGCAGTAGCGGGGGGACTCCTTACGAGCAGTACTTC
D gene: NA; V gene: TRBV7-2; clone size: NA; J gene: TRBJ1-6; CDR3 protein: CASSPSYNSPLHF; CDR3 DNA: TGTGCCAGCAGCCCTTCCTATAATTCACCCCTCCACTTT
D gene: NA; V gene: TRBV7-9; clone size: NA; J gene: TRBJ2-3; CDR3 protein: CASSPRTSDTQYF; CDR3 DNA: TGTGCCAGCAGCCCCCGCACATCGGATACGCAGTATTTT
D gene: NA; V gene: TRBV13; clone size: NA; J gene: TRBJ2-7; CDR3 protein: CASSLAAPSYEQYF; CDR3 DNA: TGTGCCAGCAGCTTAGCAGCGCCTTCCTACGAGCAGTACTTC
D gene: NA; V gene: TRBV4-1; clone size: NA; J gene: TRBJ1-1; CDR3 protein: CASSQDPVGVNTEAFF; CDR3 DNA: TGCGCCAGCAGCCAAGATCCTGTAGGCGTGAACACTGAAGCTTTCTTT
D gene: NA; V gene: TRBV5-1; clone size: NA; J gene: TRBJ2-2; CDR3 protein: CASSFSRDTGELFF; CDR3 DNA: TGCGCCAGCAGCTTTAGCAGGGACACCGGGGAGCTGTTTTTT
D gene: TRBD2; V gene: TRBV11-2; clone size: few; J gene: TRBJ2-5; CDR3 protein: CASSLTPRGGETQYF; CDR3 DNA: TGTGCCAGCAGCTTAACCCCTCGGGGGGGGGAGACCCAGTACTTC
D gene: NA; V gene: TRBV2; clone size: few; J gene: TRBJ1-1; CDR3 protein: CASSGQTSGSTEAFF; CDR3 DNA: TGTGCCAGCAGCGGACAAACCTCCGGGAGCACTGAAGCTTTCTTT
D gene: TRBD1; V gene: TRBV19; clone size: once; J gene: TRBJ1-5; CDR3 protein: CASRQQGSNQPQHF; CDR3 DNA: TGTGCCAGTAGACAACAGGGGAGCAATCAGCCCCAGCATTTT
D gene: NA; V gene: TRBV4-1; clone size: once; J gene: TRBJ1-2; CDR3 protein: CASSQELAGSDGYTF; CDR3 DNA: TGCGCCAGCAGCCAAGAATTGGCAGGGTCTGATGGCTACACCTTC
D gene: TRBD1; V gene: TRBV6-5; clone size: NA; J gene: TRBJ1-2; CDR3 protein: CATLPPGQGAYGYTF; CDR3 DNA: TGTGCCACCCTGCCACCGGGACAGGGGGCATATGGCTACACCTTC
D gene: TRBD1; V gene: TRBV30; clone size: NA; J gene: TRBJ1-3; CDR3 protein: CAWSLQGAGNTIYF; CDR3 DNA: TGTGCCTGGAGTCTACAGGGGGCTGGAAACACCATATATTTT
D gene: NA; V gene: TRBV6-1; clone size: NA; J gene: TRBJ2-1; CDR3 protein: CASSDGGGHSKFF; CDR3 DNA: TGTGCCAGCAGTGATGGGGGGGGCCATTCGAAGTTCTTC
D gene: NA; V gene: TRBV11-1; clone size: NA; J gene: TRBJ2-5; CDR3 protein: CASSGDLSGETQYF; CDR3 DNA: TGTGCCAGCAGCGGGGACCTCTCGGGAGAGACCCAGTACTTC
D gene: TRBD1; V gene: TRBV6-6; clone size: NA; J gene: TRBJ2-2; CDR3 protein: CASRRTGGTGELFF; CDR3 DNA: TGTGCCAGCAGAAGGACAGGGGGCACCGGGGAGCTGTTTTTT
D gene: NA; V gene: TRBV19; clone size: NA; J gene: TRBJ2-7; CDR3 protein: CASSRGSEQYF; CDR3 DNA: TGTGCCAGTAGTAGGGGTTCCGAGCAGTACTTC
D gene: NA; V gene: TRBV2; clone size: few; J gene: TRBJ1-5; CDR3 protein: CASSERTVNQPQHF; CDR3 DNA: TGTGCCAGCAGTGAAAGGACGGTCAATCAGCCCCAGCATTTT
D gene: NA; V gene: TRBV7-2; clone size: NA; J gene: TRBJ1-1; CDR3 protein: CASSLRGLAFF; CDR3 DNA: TGTGCCAGCAGCTTAAGGGGGTTAGCTTTCTTT
D gene: NA; V gene: TRBV2; clone size: few; J gene: TRBJ1-6; CDR3 protein: CASSLGGGHHSPLHF; CDR3 DNA: TGTGCCAGCAGCCTAGGGGGGGGACATCACTCACCCCTCCACTTT
D gene: NA; V gene: TRBV12-5; clone size: NA; J gene: TRBJ1-1; CDR3 protein: CASGTPGYGAEAFF; CDR3 DNA: TGTGCTAGTGGCACCCCAGGGTACGGGGCTGAAGCTTTCTTT
D gene: NA; V gene: TRBV30; clone size: NA; J gene: TRBJ2-7; CDR3 protein: CAWMRPDGNYEQYF; CDR3 DNA: TGTGCCTGGATGCGACCCGACGGGAACTACGAGCAGTACTTC
D gene: TRBD2; V gene: TRBV6-5; clone size: NA; J gene: TRBJ2-1; CDR3 protein: CASSYWSGGAFNEQFF; CDR3 DNA: TGTGCCAGCAGTTACTGGTCCGGGGGGGCCTTCAATGAGCAGTTCTTC
D gene: NA; V gene: TRBV15; clone size: NA; J gene: TRBJ1-5; CDR3 protein: CATSGPPGDAVYSNQPQHF; CDR3 DNA: TGTGCCACCAGCGGACCGCCGGGGGACGCCGTATATAGCAATCAGCCCCAGCATTTT